This entry lists 18 T cell receptor beta chains sequenced from one sample in a study of T cell responses to AZD1222 COVID-19 vaccine. Data came from immunoSEQ multiplex PCR; TCRdb stores just in-frame clones and leaves some out. The repertoire includes 110,000 to 150,000 clones, approximately 83% of them detected once, and around 8% sits in the top ten. The sample was peripheral blood, taken on day 0 of AZD1222 vaccination. Receptors originate from an adult in good health.

Points on this clone: Compared with germline, one end of the junction differs, possibly owing to a read error. This chain uses TRBV7-2 with TRBJ1-2; D is undetermined. The CDR3 runs 13 residues. Germline CDR1 and CDR2: SGHTA and FQGNSA. The CDR3 is CASSSSPGGLLPF. CDR3 DNA sequence: TGTGCCAGCAGCTCATCTCCGGGTGGCCTTCTCCCCTTC.

This chain links TRBV6-5 with TRBJ2-1, with 7 bases that match TRBD1. The CDR3 extends over 13 amino acids. Germline loops: CDR1 MNHEY, CDR2 SVGAGI. Unmatched junction bases numbered 13, after V lost 6 bases and J lost 14 bases. CDR3 nucleotides: TGTGCCAGCAGCAAGGAACGGACAGGCCGGGAGTTCTTC. Translating gives CASSKERTGREFF.

The V and J genes are TRBV10-2 and TRBJ1-1; D remains unclear. From germline, CDR1 is WSHSY and CDR2 SAAADI. V gave up 1 base and J gave up 1 base, with 4 bases separating them. This CDR3 comprises 13 residues. The CDR3 region is CASSEYPNTEAFF. The CDR3 DNA reads as TGCGCCAGCAGTGAGTATCCGAACACTGAAGCTTTCTTT.

The chain recombines TRBV3-1 (or the pseudogene TRBV3-2) with TRBJ2-1; D perhaps matches TRBD2 (5 bases). V lost 0 bases, J lost 8 bases, and 14 bases lay in between. The CDR3 totals 15 residues. Germline values: CDR1 LGHDT, CDR2 YNNKEL (reference sequence). The CDR3 reads CASSQDWRRTDEQFF. The CDR3 region has the DNA TGTGCCAGCAGCCAAGATTGGCGGAGGACGGATGAGCAGTTCTTC.

The V call is TRBV19, the J call TRBJ2-7, with TRBD2 matching 7 bases. The CDR3 sequence is 14 residues long. V was clipped by 3 bases and J by 4 bases; unmatched bases: 6. Germline V gene sequence: CDR1 LNHDA, CDR2 SQIVND (reference sequence). The CDR3 loop is CASSMGLSFYEQYF. The CDR3 DNA is TGTGCCAGTAGTATGGGACTATCTTTTTACGAGCAGTACTTC.

The chain couples TRBV18 to TRBJ2-3, with a tentative D call TRBD2 (5 bases). V gave up 5 bases and J gave up 2 bases, with 14 bases separating them. Germline CDR1 is KGHSH and CDR2 is LQKENI. This CDR3 comprises 15 residues. The CDR3, as DNA: TGTGCCAGCTCATCTACCGGAGGATACACAGATACGCAGTATTTT. Amino acids: CASSSTGGYTDTQYF.

CDR3 nucleotides: TGTGCCAGCAGCTTATTTTATACCGGGGAGCTGTTTTTT. Protein product: CASSLFYTGELFF. V gene TRBV5-4 combines with J gene TRBJ2-2; D unresolved. Trimming pared 2 bases from V and 5 bases from J, leaving 7 bases between. The CDR3 is 13 amino acids. Germline V gene data show CDR1 as SGHNT and CDR2 as YYREEE (reference sequence).

The chain recombines TRBV30 with TRBJ1-3; perhaps TRBD1 as D (6 bases). This CDR3 contains 14 residues. V was trimmed by 7 bases and J by 1 base, leaving 14 bases between them. CDR1 and CDR2 (germline): GTSNPN, SVGIG (reference sequence). DNA for the CDR3: TGTGCCTTATCGGGACAAAGATCTGGAAACACCATATATTTT. This codes for CALSGQRSGNTIYF.

The chain joins TRBV4-2 to TRBJ1-2; no clear D gene. CDR1 is LGHNA, CDR2 YNFKEQ, per germline. The CDR3 runs 13 residues. V shed 6 bases and J shed 8 bases, with 16 bases lying between them. CDR3 bases: TGTGCCAGCAGGCAACTACTCTCAGGCGGCTACACCTTC. Translated: CASRQLLSGGYTF.

V usage is TRBV7-6 and J usage is TRBJ1-1; D unclear. Trimming stripped 7 bases from V and 11 bases from J, with 11 bases between. Germline V lookup: CDR1 SGHVS, CDR2 FNYEAQ. The CDR3 spans 10 residues. CDR3 DNA sequence: TGTGCCAGCATCCCCGGGTTGGCTTTCTTT. Residues: CASIPGLAFF. Supplemented by reference TRBV7-6 and TRBJ1-1, the full variable domain reads GAGVSQSPRYKVTKRGQDVALRCDPISGHVSLYWYRQALGQGPEFLTYFNYEAQQDKSGLPNDRFSAERPEGSISTLTIQRTEQRDSAMYRCASIPGLAFFGQGTRLTVV.

This chain connects TRBV29-1 to TRBJ2-1; 8 bases align to TRBD2. J lost 6 bases, V lost 4 bases, and 14 bases had no gene match. This CDR3 contains 16 residues. Germline values: CDR1 SQVTM, CDR2 ANQGSEA. CDR3 protein: CSVVVVPGLDSNEQFF. The CDR3 bases are TGCAGCGTTGTTGTTGTCCCGGGACTAGATAGCAATGAGCAGTTCTTC.

The gene calls are TRBV5-1 and TRBJ2-2; 8 positions match TRBD1. CDR3 length: 14 amino acids. Unmatched junction bases numbered 5, after V lost 4 bases and J lost 6 bases. The V gene's germline CDR1 is SGHRS and CDR2 YFSETQ. The CDR3 loop is CASSHQQGAGELFF. The CDR3 DNA is TGCGCCAGCAGCCACCAACAGGGGGCCGGGGAGCTGTTTTTT.

The chain combines TRBV30 with TRBJ1-5; D is undetermined. CDR3 length: 14 amino acids. Germline V gene data show CDR1 as GTSNPN and CDR2 as SVGIG (reference sequence). V was trimmed by 0 bases and J by 3 bases, leaving 9 bases between them. Here the CDR3 reads CAWSVEANNQPQHF. CDR3 DNA sequence: TGTGCCTGGAGTGTAGAGGCCAACAATCAGCCCCAGCATTTT.

This chain uses TRBV7-9 with TRBJ2-1, with TRBD2 matching 8 bases. Germline V gene sequence: CDR1 SEHNR, CDR2 FQNEAQ (reference sequence). The J segment lost 7 bases and the V segment lost 3 bases, leaving 14 bases of the junction unmatched. This CDR3 is built from 17 residues. The CDR3 reads CASSFRSTGGPGNEQFF. The CDR3 nucleotides read TGTGCCAGCAGCTTCCGGAGTACGGGAGGGCCGGGAAATGAGCAGTTCTTC.

The gene calls are TRBV10-3 and TRBJ2-7; 7 positions agree with TRBD1. Unmatched junction bases numbered 5, after V lost 0 bases and J lost 3 bases. CDR3 length: 15 amino acids. The germline V gene has CDR1 ENHRY and CDR2 SYGVKD. The CDR3 sequence is CAISESSTGDYEQYF. CDR3 in DNA: TGTGCCATCAGTGAGTCTAGTACAGGGGACTACGAGCAGTACTTC.

The V gene is TRBV4-2, the J gene TRBJ1-2; possible D gene TRBD1, 6 bases. Per the germline V gene, CDR1 is LGHNA and CDR2 is YNFKEQ. This CDR3 is 16 amino acids long. Trimming shortened V by 1 base and J by 3 bases, and 15 bases separated the two germline ends. The CDR3 reads CASSQGLGGWDYGYTF. CDR3 sequence (DNA): TGTGCCAGCAGCCAAGGTCTCGGGGGCTGGGACTATGGCTACACCTTC.

The chain recombines TRBV5-8 with TRBJ2-1, with 7 nucleotides matching TRBD2. This CDR3 has 13 residues. V was clipped by 4 bases and J by 9 bases; unmatched bases: 7. The germline V gene has CDR1 SGHTS and CDR2 YDEGEE. CDR3: CASSPSGDLEQFF. DNA for the CDR3: TGTGCCAGCAGCCCCAGCGGGGATCTTGAGCAGTTCTTC.

This clone was observed a single time. The V and J genes are TRBV30 and TRBJ1-5, with a weak D call TRBD1 (6 bases). The V end lost 5 bases, the J end lost 7 bases, and 15 bases lay between the germline ends. This CDR3 is 13 amino acids long. CDR1 GTSNPN and CDR2 SVGIG come from the germline V gene (reference sequence). CDR3 region: CAWERGQGQPQHF. CDR3 nucleotides: TGTGCCTGGGAAAGGGGTCAGGGGCAGCCCCAGCATTTT.